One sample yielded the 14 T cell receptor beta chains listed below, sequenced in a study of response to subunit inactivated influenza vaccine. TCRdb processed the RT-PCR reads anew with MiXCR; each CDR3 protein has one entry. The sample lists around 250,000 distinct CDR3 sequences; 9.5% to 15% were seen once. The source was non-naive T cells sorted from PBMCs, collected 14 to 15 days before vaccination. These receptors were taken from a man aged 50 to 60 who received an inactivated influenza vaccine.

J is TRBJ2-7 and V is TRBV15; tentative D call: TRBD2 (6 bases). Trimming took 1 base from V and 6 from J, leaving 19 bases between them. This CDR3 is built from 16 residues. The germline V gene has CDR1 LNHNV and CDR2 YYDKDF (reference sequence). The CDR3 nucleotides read TGTGCCACCAGCAGAGGGACGTGGGGCTTGGGGGGCGAGCAGTACTTC. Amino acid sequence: CATSRGTWGLGGEQYF.

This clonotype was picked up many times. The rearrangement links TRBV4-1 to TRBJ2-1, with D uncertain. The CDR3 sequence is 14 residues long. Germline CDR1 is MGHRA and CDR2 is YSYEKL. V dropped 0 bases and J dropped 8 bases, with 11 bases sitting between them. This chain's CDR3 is CASSQEETVHEQFF. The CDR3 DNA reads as TGCGCCAGCAGCCAAGAGGAGACTGTTCATGAGCAGTTCTTC.

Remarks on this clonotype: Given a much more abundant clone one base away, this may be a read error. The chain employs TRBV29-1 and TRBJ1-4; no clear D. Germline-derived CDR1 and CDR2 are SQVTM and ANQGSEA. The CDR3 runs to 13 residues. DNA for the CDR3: TGCGGCGCCGGGAACAGCCTGAATGAAAAACTGTTTTTT. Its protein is CGAGNSLNEKLFF.

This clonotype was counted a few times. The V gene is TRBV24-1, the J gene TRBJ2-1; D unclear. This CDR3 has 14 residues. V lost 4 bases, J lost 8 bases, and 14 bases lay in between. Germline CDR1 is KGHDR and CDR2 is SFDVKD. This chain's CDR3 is CATSERTALDEQFF. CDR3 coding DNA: TGTGCCACCAGTGAGCGGACGGCCCTCGATGAGCAGTTCTTC.

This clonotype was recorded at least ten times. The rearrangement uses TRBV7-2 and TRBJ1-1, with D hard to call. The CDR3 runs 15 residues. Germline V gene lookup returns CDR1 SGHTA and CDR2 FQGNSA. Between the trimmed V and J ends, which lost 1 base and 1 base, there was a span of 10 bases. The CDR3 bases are TGTGCCAGCAGCTTAGACCGACTAGAGAACACTGAAGCTTTCTTT. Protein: CASSLDRLENTEAFF.

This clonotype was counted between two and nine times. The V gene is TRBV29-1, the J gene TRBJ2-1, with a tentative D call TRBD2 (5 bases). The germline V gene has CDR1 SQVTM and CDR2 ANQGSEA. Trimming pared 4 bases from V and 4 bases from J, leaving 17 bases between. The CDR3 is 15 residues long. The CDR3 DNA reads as TGCAGCGTTGGCGGGTTTGTTCGGCCATACAATGAGCAGTTCTTC. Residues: CSVGGFVRPYNEQFF.

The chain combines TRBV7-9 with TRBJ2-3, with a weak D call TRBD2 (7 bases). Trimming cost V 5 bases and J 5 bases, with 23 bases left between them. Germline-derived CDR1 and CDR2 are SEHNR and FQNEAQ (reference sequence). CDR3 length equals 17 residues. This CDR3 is CASSRAGGRGYGDTQYF. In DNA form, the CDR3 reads TGTGCCAGCAGCCGTGCTGGGGGGCGGGGGTATGGAGATACGCAGTATTTT.

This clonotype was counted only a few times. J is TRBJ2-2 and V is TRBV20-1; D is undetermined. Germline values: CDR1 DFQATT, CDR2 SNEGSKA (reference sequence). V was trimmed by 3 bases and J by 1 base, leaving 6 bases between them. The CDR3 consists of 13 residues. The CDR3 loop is CSASFGNTGELFF. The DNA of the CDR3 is TGCAGTGCTAGTTTCGGGAACACCGGGGAGCTGTTTTTT.

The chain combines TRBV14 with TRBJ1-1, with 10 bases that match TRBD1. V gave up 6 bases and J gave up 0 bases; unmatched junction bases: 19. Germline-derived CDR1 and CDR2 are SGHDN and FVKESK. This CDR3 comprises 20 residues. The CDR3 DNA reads TGTGCCAGCAGTCTCCACTTCGGCCGGGACAGGGGCCCCATGAACACTGAAGCTTTCTTT. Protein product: CASSLHFGRDRGPMNTEAFF. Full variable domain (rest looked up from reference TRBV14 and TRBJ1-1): EAGVTQFPSHSVIEKGQTVTLRCDPISGHDNLYWYRRVMGKEIKFLLHFVKESKQDESGMPNNRFLAERTGGTYSTLKVQPAELEDSGVYFCASSLHFGRDRGPMNTEAFFGQGTRLTVV.

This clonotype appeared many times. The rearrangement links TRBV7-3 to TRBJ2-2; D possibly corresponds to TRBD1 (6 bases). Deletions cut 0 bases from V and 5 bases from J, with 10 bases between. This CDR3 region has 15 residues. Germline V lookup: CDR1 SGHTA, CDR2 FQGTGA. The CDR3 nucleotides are TGTGCCAGCAGCTTAACAGGGGGTGGGACCGGGGAGCTGTTTTTT. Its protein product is CASSLTGGGTGELFF. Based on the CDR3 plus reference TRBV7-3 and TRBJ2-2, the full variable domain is GAGVSQTPSNKVTEKGKYVELRCDPISGHTALYWYRQSLGQGPEFLIYFQGTGAADDSGLPNDRFFAVRPEGSVSTLKIQRTERGDSAVYLCASSLTGGGTGELFFGEGSRLTVL.

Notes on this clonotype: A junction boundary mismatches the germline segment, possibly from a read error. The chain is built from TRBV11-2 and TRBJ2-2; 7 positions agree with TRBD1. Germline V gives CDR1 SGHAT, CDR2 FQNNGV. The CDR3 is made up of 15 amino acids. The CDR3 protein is CAISLSTGVTGELFF. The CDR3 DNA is TGTGCCATCAGCTTGAGTACAGGGGTCACCGGGGAGCTGTTTTTT.

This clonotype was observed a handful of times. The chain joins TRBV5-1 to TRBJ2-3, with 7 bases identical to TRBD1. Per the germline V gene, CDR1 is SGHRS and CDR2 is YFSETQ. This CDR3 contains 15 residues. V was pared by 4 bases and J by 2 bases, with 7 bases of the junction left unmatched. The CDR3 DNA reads TGCGCCAGCAGCGCCCGGGACAGATACACAGATACGCAGTATTTT. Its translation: CASSARDRYTDTQYF.

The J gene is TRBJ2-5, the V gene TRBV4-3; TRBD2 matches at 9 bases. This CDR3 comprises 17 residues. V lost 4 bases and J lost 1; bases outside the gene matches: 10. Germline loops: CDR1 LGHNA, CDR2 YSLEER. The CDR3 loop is CASSPGSSGGLQETQYF. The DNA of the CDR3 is TGCGCCAGCAGCCCAGGGAGTAGCGGGGGCCTCCAAGAGACCCAGTACTTC.

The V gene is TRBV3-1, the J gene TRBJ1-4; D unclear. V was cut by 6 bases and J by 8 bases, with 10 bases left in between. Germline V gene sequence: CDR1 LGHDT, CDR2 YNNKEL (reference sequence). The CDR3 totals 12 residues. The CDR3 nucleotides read TGTGCCAGCAGTTCGACCTGGGAAAAACTGTTTTTT. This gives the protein CASSSTWEKLFF.